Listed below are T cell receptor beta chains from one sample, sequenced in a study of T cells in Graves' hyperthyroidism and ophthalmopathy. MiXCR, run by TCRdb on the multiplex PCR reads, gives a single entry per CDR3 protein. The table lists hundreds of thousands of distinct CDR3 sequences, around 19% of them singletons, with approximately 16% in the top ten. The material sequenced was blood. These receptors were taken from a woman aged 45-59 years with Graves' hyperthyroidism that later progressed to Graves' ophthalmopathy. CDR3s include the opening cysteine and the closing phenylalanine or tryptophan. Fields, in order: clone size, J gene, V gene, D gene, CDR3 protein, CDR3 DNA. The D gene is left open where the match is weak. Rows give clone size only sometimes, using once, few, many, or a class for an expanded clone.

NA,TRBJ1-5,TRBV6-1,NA,CASSESRGPDQPQHF,TGTGCCAGCAGTGAATCCCGGGGGCCGGATCAGCCCCAGCATTTT
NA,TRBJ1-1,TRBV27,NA,CASATVGIPNTEAFF,TGTGCCAGCGCTACTGTGGGGATTCCTAACACTGAAGCTTTCTTT
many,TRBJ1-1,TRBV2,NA,CASSVPGGANTEAFF,TGTGCCAGCAGTGTCCCAGGTGGGGCCAACACTGAAGCTTTCTTT
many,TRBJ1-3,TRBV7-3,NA,CASSPDSGSGNTIYF,TGTGCCAGCAGCCCCGATTCGGGCTCTGGAAACACCATATATTTT
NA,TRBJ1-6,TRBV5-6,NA,CASSLQDYNSPLHF,TGTGCCAGCAGCTTGCAGGATTATAATTCACCCCTCCACTTT
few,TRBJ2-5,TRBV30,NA,CAWSTGIRETQYF,TGTGCCTGGAGTACGGGCATCCGGGAGACCCAGTACTTC
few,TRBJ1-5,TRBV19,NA,CASSSPPGTGSNQPQHF,TGTGCCAGTAGTTCCCCCCCGGGGACCGGGAGCAATCAGCCCCAGCATTTT
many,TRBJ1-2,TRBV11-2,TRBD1,CASSLEYRGNGYTF,TGTGCCAGCAGCTTAGAGTACAGGGGAAATGGCTACACCTTC
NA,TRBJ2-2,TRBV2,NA,CASSLRDTRGTGELFF,TGTGCCAGCAGCCTCCGGGACACAAGGGGCACCGGGGAGCTGTTTTTT
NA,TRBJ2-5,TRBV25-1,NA,CASSFVRGLRRETQYF,TGTGCCAGCAGTTTCGTTAGGGGACTCCGGCGGGAGACCCAGTACTTC
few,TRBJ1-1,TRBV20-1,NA,CSARDHISAEAFF,TGCAGTGCTAGAGATCACATTTCTGCTGAAGCTTTCTTT
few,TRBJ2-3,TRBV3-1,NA,CASSQVPHGTDTQYF,TGTGCCAGCAGCCAAGTCCCTCACGGCACAGATACGCAGTATTTT
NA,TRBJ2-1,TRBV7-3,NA,CASSLRGHGGVLNEQFF,TGTGCCAGCAGCTTAAGGGGCCACGGGGGCGTATTGAATGAGCAGTTCTTC
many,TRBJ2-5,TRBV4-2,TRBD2,CASSQEGGLAGQETQYF,TGTGCCAGCAGCCAAGAGGGGGGACTAGCGGGCCAAGAGACCCAGTACTTC
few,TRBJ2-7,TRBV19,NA,CASSIGGGSPYEQYF,TGTGCCAGTAGTATTGGTGGCGGGTCCCCCTACGAGCAGTACTTC
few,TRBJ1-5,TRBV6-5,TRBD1,CASSLEQGAGQPQHF,TGTGCCAGCAGTCTCGAACAGGGGGCAGGGCAGCCCCAGCATTTT
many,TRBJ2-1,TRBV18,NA,CASSLSAGEGEQFF,TGTGCCAGCTCACTCAGCGCAGGGGAGGGTGAGCAGTTCTTC
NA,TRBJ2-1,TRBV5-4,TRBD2,CASSLGVSGNNEQFF,TGTGCCAGCAGCTTGGGAGTTAGCGGGAACAATGAGCAGTTCTTC
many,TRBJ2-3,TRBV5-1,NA,CASSLGLVTDTQYF,TGCGCCAGCAGCTTGGGACTAGTCACAGATACGCAGTATTTT
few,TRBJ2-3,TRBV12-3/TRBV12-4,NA,CASSFPPRPTDTQYF,TGTGCCAGCAGTTTTCCGCCTCGCCCAACAGATACGCAGTATTTT
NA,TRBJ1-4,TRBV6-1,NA,CASSYAQREKLFF,TGTGCCAGCAGTTACGCGCAAAGAGAAAAACTGTTTTTT
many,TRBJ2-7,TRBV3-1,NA,CASSQGQGSYEQYF,TGTGCCAGCAGCCAAGGCCAGGGGTCCTACGAGCAGTACTTC
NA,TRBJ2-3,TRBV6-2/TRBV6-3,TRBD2,CASSYYRLAGSTDTQYF,TGTGCCAGCAGTTATTACAGACTAGCGGGGAGCACAGATACGCAGTATTTT